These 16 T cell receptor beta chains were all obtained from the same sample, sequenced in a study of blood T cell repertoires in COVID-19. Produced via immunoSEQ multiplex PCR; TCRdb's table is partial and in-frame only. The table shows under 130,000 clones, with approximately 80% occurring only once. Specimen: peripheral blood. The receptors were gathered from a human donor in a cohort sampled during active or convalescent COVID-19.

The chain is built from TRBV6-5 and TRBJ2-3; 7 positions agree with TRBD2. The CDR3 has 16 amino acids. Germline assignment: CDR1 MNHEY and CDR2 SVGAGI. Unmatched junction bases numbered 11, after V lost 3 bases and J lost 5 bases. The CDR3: CASSYPGGYGRDTQYF. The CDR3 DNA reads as TGTGCCAGCAGTTATCCCGGGGGGTATGGTAGAGATACGCAGTATTTT.

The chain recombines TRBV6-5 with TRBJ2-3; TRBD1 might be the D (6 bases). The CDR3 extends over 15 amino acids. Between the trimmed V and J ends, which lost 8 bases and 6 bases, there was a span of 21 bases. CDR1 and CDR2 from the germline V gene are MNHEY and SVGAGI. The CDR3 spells CASRDAQGWSDTQYF. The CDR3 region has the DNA TGTGCCAGCCGGGACGCACAGGGATGGTCCGATACGCAGTATTTT.

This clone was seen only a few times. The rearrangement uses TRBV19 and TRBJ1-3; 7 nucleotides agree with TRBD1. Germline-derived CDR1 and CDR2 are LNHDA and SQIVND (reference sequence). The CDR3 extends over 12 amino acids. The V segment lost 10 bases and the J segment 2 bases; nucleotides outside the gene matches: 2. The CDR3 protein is CATTGAGNTIYF. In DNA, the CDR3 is TGTGCCACCACAGGGGCTGGAAACACCATATATTTT. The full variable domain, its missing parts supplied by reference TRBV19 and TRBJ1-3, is DGGITQSPKYLFRKEGQNVTLSCEQNLNHDAMYWYRQDPGQGLRLIYYSQIVNDFQKGDIAEGYSVSREKKESFPLTVTSAQKNPTAFYLCATTGAGNTIYFGEGSWLTVV.

The CDR3 region is CASMTAMGNQPQHF. In nucleotides, the CDR3 is TGTGCCAGCATGACAGCCATGGGCAATCAGCCCCAGCATTTT. The genes are TRBV2 and TRBJ1-5; the D gene is possibly TRBD1 (5 bases). The CDR3 sequence is 14 residues long. Germline-derived CDR1 and CDR2 are SNHLY and FYNNEI. The V gene lost 7 bases and the J gene lost 2 bases, with 12 bases spanning the gap.

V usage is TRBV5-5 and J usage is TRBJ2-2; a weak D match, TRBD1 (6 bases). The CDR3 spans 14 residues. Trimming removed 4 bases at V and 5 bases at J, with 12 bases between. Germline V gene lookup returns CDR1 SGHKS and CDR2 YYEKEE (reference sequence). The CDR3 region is CASSTWTVTGELFF. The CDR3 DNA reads TGTGCCAGCAGCACCTGGACAGTTACCGGGGAGCTGTTTTTT.

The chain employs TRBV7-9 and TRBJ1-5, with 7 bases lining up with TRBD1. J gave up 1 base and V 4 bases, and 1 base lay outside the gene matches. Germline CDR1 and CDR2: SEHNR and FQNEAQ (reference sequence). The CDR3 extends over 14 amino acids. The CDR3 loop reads CASSWGQSNQPQHF. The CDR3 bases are TGTGCCAGCAGCTGGGGACAGAGCAATCAGCCCCAGCATTTT.

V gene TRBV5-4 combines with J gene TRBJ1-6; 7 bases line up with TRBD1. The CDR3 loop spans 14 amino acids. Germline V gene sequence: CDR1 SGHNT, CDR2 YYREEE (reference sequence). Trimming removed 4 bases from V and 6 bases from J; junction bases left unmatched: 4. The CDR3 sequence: CASSKDRLNSPLHF. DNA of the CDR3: TGTGCCAGCAGCAAGGACAGGCTTAATTCACCCCTCCACTTT. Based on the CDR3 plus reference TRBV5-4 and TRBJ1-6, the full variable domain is ETGVTQSPTHLIKTRGQQVTLRCSSQSGHNTVSWYQQALGQGPQFIFQYYREEENGRGNFPPRFSGLQFPNYSSELNVNALELDDSALYLCASSKDRLNSPLHFGNGTRLTVT.

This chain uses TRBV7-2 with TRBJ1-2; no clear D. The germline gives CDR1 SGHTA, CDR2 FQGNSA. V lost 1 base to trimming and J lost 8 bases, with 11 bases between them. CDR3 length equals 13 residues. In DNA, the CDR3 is TGTGCCAGCAGCTTAGAAGGTTTGGGCGGCTACACCTTC. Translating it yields CASSLEGLGGYTF.

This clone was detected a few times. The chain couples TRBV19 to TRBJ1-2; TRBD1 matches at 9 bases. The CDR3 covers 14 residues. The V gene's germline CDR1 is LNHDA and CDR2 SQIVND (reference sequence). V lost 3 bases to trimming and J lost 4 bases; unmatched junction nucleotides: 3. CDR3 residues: CASSINRGLYGYTF. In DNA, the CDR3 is TGTGCCAGTAGTATCAACAGGGGGCTCTATGGCTACACCTTC.

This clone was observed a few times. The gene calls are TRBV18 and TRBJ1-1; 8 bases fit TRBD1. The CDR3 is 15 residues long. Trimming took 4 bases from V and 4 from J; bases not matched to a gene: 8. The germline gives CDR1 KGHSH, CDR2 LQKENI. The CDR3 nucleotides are TGTGCCAGCTCACACTCAGGGGGCAGGGGCACTGAAGCTTTCTTT. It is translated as CASSHSGGRGTEAFF.

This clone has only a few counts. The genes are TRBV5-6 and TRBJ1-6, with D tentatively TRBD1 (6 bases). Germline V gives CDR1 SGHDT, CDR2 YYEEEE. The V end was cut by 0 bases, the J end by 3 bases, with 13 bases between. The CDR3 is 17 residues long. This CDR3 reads CASSLEGEFNYNSPLHF. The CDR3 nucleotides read TGTGCCAGCAGCTTGGAGGGGGAGTTTAACTATAATTCACCCCTCCACTTT.

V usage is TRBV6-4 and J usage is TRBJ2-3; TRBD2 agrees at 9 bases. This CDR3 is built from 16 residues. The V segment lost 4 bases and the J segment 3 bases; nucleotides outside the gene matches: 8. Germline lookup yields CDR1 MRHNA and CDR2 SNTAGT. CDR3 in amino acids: CASSAPSGEVTDTQYF. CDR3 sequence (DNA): TGTGCCAGCAGTGCCCCTAGCGGGGAAGTTACAGATACGCAGTATTTT.

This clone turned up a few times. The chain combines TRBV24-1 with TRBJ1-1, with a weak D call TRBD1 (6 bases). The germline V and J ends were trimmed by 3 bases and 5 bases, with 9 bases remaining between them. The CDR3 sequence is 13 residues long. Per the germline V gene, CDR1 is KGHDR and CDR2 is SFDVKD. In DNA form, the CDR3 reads TGTGCCACCAGTGATAGACAGGCGACTGAAGCTTTCTTT. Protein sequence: CATSDRQATEAFF.

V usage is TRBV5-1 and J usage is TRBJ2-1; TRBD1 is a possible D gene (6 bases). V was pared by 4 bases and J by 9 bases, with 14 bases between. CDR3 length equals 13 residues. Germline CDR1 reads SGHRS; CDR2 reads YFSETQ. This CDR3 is CASSPPGESEQFF. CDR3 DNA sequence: TGCGCCAGCAGCCCGCCAGGGGAAAGTGAGCAGTTCTTC.

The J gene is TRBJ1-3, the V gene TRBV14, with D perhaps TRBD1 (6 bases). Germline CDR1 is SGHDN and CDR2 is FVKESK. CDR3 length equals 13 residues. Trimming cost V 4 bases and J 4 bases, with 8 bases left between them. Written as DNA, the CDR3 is TGTGCCAGCAGCCTTGGGGGCGGAAACACCATATATTTT. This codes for CASSLGGGNTIYF.

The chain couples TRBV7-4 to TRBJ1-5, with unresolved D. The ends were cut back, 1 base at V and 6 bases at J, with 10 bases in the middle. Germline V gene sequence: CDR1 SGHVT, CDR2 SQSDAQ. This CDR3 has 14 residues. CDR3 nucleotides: TGTGCCAGCAGCTTAGGGGGAGGCGGTCAGCCCCAGCATTTT. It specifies CASSLGGGGQPQHF.